This T cell receptor beta chain was profiled in a study of vaccination and CD4 T cells after COVID-19. Comments on this clonotype: The antigen is undetermined.

Points from the study as a whole: Although the median of SARS-CoV-2-reactive clonotypes rose from around 19 to 38, the change was not significant.

Cultured CD4+ T cell DNA underwent sequencing with the Oncomine TCR Beta short-read assay. One entry per CDR3 protein, called by TCRdb with MiXCR from the PCR reads. The table includes more than 15,000 distinct CDR3 sequences, 54% detected once. The CDR3 has 12 amino acids. The germline CDR1 and CDR2 sequences are MNHNS and SASEGT. Trimming stripped 6 bases from V and 3 bases from J, with 9 bases between. Noted time point: late sampling 161 to 241 days after vaccination in three convalescent patients. Treatment here: approximately 9-day PBMC culture with coronavirus spike peptide pools or control peptides (ViraFEST assay).

This rearrangement joins TRBV6-1 to TRBJ2-7; perhaps TRBD1 as D (5 bases). This specimen consisted of CD4+ T cells from blood, cultured in vitro, obtained about 7 months after SARS-CoV-2 vaccination. The clonotype comes from a human donor who had recovered from COVID-19. The CDR3 DNA is TGTGCCAGCAGCGGACAAGGCTACGAGCAGTACTTC. Its translation: CASSGQGYEQYF.